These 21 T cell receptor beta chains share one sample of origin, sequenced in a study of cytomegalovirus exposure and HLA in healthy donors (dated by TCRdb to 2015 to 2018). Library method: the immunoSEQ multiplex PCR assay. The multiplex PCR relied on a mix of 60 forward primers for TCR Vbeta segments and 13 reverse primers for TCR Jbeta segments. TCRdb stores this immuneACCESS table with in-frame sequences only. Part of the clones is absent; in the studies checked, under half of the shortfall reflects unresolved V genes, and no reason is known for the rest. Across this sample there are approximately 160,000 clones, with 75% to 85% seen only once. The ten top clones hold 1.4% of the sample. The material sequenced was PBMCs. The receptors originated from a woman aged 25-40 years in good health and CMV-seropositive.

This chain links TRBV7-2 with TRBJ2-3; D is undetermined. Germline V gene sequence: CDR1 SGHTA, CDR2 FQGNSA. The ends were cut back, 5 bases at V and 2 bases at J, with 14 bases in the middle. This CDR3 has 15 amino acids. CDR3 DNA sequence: TGTGCCAGCAGCCCGAGGAGAGGCTACACAGATACGCAGTATTTT. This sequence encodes CASSPRRGYTDTQYF. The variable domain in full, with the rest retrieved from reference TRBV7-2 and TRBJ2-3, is GAGVSQSPSNKVTEKGKDVELRCDPISGHTALYWYRQSLGQGLEFLIYFQGNSAPDKSGLPSDRFSAERTGGSVSTLTIQRTQQEDSAVYLCASSPRRGYTDTQYFGPGTRLTVL.

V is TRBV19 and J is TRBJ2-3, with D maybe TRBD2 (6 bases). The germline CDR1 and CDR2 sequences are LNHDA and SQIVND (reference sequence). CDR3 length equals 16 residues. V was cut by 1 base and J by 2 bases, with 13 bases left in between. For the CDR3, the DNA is TGTGCCAGTAGTATAGGCGGGGCGGTTCACACAGATACGCAGTATTTT. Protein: CASSIGGAVHTDTQYF.

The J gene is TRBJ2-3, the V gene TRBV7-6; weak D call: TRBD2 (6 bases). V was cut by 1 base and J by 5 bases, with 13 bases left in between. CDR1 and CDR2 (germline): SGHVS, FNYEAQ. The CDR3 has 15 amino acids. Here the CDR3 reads CASSLVSGVVDTQYF. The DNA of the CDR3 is TGTGCCAGCAGCTTAGTCTCGGGAGTTGTAGATACGCAGTATTTT.

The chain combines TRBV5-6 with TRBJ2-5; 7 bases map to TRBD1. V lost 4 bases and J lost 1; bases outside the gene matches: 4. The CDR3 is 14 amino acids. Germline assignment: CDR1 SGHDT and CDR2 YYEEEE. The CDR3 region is CASSQQGSQETQYF. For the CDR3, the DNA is TGTGCCAGCAGCCAACAGGGGAGCCAAGAGACCCAGTACTTC.

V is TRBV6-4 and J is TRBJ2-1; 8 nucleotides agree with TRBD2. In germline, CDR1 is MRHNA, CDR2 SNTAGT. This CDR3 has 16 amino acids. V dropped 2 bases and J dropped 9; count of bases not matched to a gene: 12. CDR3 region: CASSDEAGEGPGEQFF. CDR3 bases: TGTGCCAGCAGTGACGAAGCGGGGGAGGGGCCGGGTGAGCAGTTCTTC.

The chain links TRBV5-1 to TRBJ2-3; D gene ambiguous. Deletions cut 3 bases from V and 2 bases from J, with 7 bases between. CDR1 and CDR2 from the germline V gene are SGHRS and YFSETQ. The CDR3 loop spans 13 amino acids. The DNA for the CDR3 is TGCGCCAGCAGCTCCCGCGCCACAGATACGCAGTATTTT. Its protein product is CASSSRATDTQYF.

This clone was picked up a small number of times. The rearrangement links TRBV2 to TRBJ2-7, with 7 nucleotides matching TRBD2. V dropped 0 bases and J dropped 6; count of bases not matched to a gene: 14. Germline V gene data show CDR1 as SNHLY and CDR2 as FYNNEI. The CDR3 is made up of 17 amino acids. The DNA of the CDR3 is TGTGCCAGCAGTGAAGCGCGTTTGGCGGGAGTTGTGGTCGAGCAGTACTTC. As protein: CASSEARLAGVVVEQYF.

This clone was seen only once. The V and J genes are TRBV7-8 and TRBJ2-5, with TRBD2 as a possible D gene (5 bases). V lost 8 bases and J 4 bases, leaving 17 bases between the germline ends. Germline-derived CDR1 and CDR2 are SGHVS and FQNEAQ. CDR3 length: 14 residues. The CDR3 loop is CASVPFSAGETQYF. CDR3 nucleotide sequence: TGTGCCAGCGTCCCCTTTAGCGCGGGAGAGACCCAGTACTTC.

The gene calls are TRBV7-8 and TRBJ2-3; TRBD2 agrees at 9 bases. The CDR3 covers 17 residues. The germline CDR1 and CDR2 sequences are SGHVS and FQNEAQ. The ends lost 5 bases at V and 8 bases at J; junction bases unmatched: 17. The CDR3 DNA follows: TGTGCCAGCAGCCCCTCCGGGGTAGCGGGAGTCCTTACTACGCAGTATTTT. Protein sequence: CASSPSGVAGVLTTQYF.

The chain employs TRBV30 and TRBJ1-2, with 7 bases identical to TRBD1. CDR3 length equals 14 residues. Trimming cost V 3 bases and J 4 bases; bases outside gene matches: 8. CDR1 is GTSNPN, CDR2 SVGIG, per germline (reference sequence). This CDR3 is CAWREQGSGYGYTF. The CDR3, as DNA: TGTGCCTGGAGGGAACAGGGGTCAGGCTATGGCTACACCTTC. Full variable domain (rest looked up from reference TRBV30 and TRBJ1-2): SQTIHQWPATLVQPVGSPLSLECTVEGTSNPNLYWYRQAAGRGLQLLFYSVGIGQISSEVPQNLSASRPQDRQFILSSKKLLLSDSGFYLCAWREQGSGYGYTFGSGTRLTVV.

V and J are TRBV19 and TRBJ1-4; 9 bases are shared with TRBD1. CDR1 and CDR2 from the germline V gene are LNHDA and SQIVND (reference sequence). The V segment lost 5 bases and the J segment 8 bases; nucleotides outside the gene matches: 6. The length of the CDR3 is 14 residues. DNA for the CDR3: TGTGCCAGTAGTTGGACAGGGGAAAGAGAAAAACTGTTTTTT. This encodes CASSWTGEREKLFF.

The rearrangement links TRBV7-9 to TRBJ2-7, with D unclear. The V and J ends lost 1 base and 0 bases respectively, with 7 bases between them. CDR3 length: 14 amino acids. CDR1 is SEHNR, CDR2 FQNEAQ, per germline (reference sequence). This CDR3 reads CASSLEVSSYEQYF. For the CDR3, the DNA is TGTGCCAGCAGCTTAGAAGTGAGCTCCTACGAGCAGTACTTC.

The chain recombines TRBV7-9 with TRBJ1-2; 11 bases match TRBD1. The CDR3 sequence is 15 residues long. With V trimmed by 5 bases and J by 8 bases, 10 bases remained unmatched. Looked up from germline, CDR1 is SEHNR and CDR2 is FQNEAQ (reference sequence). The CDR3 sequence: CASSVGTGGLLGYTF. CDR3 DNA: TGTGCCAGCAGCGTCGGGACAGGGGGATTGCTGGGCTACACCTTC.

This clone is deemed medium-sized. The CDR3 sequence is CASSEAQGSYEQYF. The CDR3 region has the DNA TGCGCCAGCAGTGAGGCCCAGGGATCGTACGAGCAGTACTTC. This chain connects TRBV10-2 to TRBJ2-7; weak D call: TRBD1 (5 bases). CDR1 and CDR2 (germline): WSHSY, SAAADI. CDR3 length: 14 amino acids. Trimming took 2 bases from V and 4 from J, leaving 12 bases between them.

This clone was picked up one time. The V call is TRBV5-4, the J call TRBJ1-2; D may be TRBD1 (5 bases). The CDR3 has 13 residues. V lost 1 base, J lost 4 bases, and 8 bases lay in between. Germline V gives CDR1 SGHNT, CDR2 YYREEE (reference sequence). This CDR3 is CASSLPGGYGYTF. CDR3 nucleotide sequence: TGTGCCAGCAGCTTGCCCGGGGGCTATGGCTACACCTTC.

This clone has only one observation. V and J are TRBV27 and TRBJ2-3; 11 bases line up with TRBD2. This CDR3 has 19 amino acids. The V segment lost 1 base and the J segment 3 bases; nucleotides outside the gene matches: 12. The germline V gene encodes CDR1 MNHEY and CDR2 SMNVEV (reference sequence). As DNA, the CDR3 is TGTGCCAGCAGTTTATGGGGGACTAGCGGAGCTTTGGGGACAGATACGCAGTATTTT. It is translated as CASSLWGTSGALGTDTQYF.

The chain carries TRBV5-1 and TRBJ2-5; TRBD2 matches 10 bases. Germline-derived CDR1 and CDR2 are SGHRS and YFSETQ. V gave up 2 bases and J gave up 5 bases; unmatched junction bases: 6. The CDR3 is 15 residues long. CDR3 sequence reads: CASSFASGREETQYF. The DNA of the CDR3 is TGCGCCAGCAGCTTCGCAAGCGGGAGGGAGGAGACCCAGTACTTC.

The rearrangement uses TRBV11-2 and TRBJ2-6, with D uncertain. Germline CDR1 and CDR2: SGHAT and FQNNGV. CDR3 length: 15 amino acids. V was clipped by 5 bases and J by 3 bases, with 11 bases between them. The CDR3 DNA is TGTGCCAGCAGCCCATACAGCCTTGGGGCCAACGTCCTGACTTTC. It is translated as CASSPYSLGANVLTF.

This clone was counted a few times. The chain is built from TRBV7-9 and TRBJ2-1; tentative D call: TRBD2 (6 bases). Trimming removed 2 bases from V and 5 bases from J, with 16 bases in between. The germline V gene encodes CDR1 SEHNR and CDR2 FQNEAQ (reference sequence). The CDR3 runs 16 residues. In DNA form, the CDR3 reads TGTGCCAGCAGCTTATCAGCGGGCCCCGTAGACAATGAGCAGTTCTTC. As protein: CASSLSAGPVDNEQFF.

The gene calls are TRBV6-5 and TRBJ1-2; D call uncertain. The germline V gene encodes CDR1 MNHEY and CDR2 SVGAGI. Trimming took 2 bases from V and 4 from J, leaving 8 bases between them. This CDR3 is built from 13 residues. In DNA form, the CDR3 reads TGTGCCAGCAGTTACGCACAGACCTATGGCTACACCTTC. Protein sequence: CASSYAQTYGYTF.

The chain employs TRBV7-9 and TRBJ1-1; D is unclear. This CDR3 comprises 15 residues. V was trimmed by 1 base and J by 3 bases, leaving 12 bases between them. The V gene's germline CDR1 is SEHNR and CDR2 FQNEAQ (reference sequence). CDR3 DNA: TGTGCCAGCAGCTTAGTAGCGCAGGTGGACACTGAAGCTTTCTTT. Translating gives CASSLVAQVDTEAFF.